The 3 T cell receptor beta chains given below trace back to one sample, sequenced in a study of blood T cell repertoires in COVID-19. Measured with immunoSEQ multiplex PCR; TCRdb has only the in-frame clones, and not every one. The sample has under 450,000 clones, 83% seen once. Input material: PBMCs or T cells enriched from blood (not recorded which). The receptor set was obtained from a woman aged 45 to 65 who had recovered from COVID-19.

The chain combines TRBV6-1 with TRBJ2-2; tentative D call: TRBD2 (5 bases). The V and J ends lost 3 bases and 0 bases respectively, with 11 bases between them. CDR3 length: 16 amino acids. Germline V CDR1 and CDR2: MNHNS, SASEGT. The DNA of the CDR3 is TGTGCCAGCAGTGAGTTAGCGAGCCCGAACACCGGGGAGCTGTTTTTT. This translates into CASSELASPNTGELFF.

The CDR3 spells CASSPLGADTEAFF. The CDR3 bases are TGTGCCAGCTCACCCCTAGGAGCGGACACTGAAGCTTTCTTT. The rearrangement joins TRBV18 to TRBJ1-1; D unresolved. V dropped 3 bases and J dropped 3 bases, with 11 bases sitting between them. This CDR3 has 14 amino acids. The germline V gene has CDR1 KGHSH and CDR2 LQKENI.

Notes on this clone: The same CDR3 also results from other DNA sequences found in this sample. The chain recombines TRBV6-5 with TRBJ1-1, with D unclear. This CDR3 is built from 12 residues. V lost 5 bases and J lost 6, with 10 bases in between. Per germline, CDR1 MNHEY and CDR2 SVGAGI. CDR3 coding DNA: TGTGCCAGCAGTAGAGGGAGGGCTGAAGCTTTCTTT. Residues: CASSRGRAEAFF.